A single sample gave rise to the 5 T cell receptor beta chains below, sequenced in a study of blood T cell repertoires in COVID-19. Sequencing was performed with immunoSEQ multiplex PCR; in TCRdb, only in-frame clones are kept and a portion is missing. This sample has around 200,000 clones, with around 88% found just once. The sample taken for sequencing was PBMCs or T cells enriched from blood (not recorded which). These receptors all stem from a woman in her 30s who had been exposed to COVID-19.

The chain couples TRBV19 to TRBJ2-3; a possible D gene is TRBD1 (6 bases). Trimming took 2 bases from V and 6 from J, leaving 12 bases between them. Germline V lookup: CDR1 LNHDA, CDR2 SQIVND (reference sequence). The CDR3 is 14 amino acids. DNA of the CDR3: TGTGCCAGTAGTATATTTGGCGGACAGGATACGCAGTATTTT. This encodes CASSIFGGQDTQYF.

This clone was recorded a few times. The V and J genes are TRBV10-3 and TRBJ2-1; TRBD2 matches 10 bases. This CDR3 is 15 amino acids long. Germline-derived CDR1 and CDR2 are ENHRY and SYGVKD. Trimming took 3 bases from V and 4 from J; bases not matched to a gene: 3. This CDR3 reads CAISDISGGYNEQFF. The CDR3 bases are TGTGCCATCAGTGATATTAGCGGGGGGTACAATGAGCAGTTCTTC.

In its sample, this clone was seen a few times. The V and J genes are TRBV7-3 and TRBJ2-2; TRBD1 matches 8 bases. CDR1 is SGHTA, CDR2 FQGTGA, per germline. V lost 5 bases to trimming and J lost 4 bases; unmatched junction nucleotides: 18. The CDR3 has 19 amino acids. The CDR3: CASSNNAAQGAGGTGELFF. The CDR3 region has the DNA TGTGCCAGCAGCAATAACGCCGCTCAGGGGGCCGGCGGCACCGGGGAGCTGTTTTTT.

This clone has just a few counts. This chain links TRBV2 with TRBJ1-3; D unclear. The CDR3 runs 14 residues. The V end lost 2 bases, the J end lost 6 bases, and 11 bases lay between the germline ends. From germline, CDR1 is SNHLY and CDR2 FYNNEI. The CDR3 region is CASSEPTTENTIYF. CDR3 coding DNA: TGTGCCAGCAGTGAACCCACCACAGAAAACACCATATATTTT.

The J gene is TRBJ1-1, the V gene TRBV27, with TRBD1 as a possible D gene (6 bases). CDR3 length: 12 residues. V lost 6 bases to trimming and J lost 8 bases, with 13 bases between them. Germline CDR1 is MNHEY and CDR2 is SMNVEV (reference sequence). As DNA, the CDR3 is TGTGCCAGCAGAGGGGGTGGCAGGGAAGCTTTCTTT. It translates to CASRGGGREAFF.